This T cell receptor (beta chain) derives from a study of beta chain features in type 1 diabetes. Findings and caveats of the study: Researchers reported that naive, central memory and Treg TCRB repertoires appeared more similar in patients than in healthy donors. There was a moderate but significant shortening of TCRB CDR3s in all four CD4+ subsets of Type 1 diabetes patients.

Every bit of the isolated RNA underwent reverse transcription, so sequencing read expressed TCRB transcripts. Data came from immunoSEQ multiplex PCR; TCRdb stores just in-frame clones and leaves some out. Here the sample spans roughly 24,000 clones, under 75% being singletons. This clone was counted only a few times. Its antigen is unidentified. The TCR sequence derives from a man aged 18 to 30 with type 1 diabetes. The sequencing input was Tregs from blood.

DNA of the CDR3: TGTGCCAGCAGCTTGGAGGGCGTTCGGGCGGATACGCAGTATTTT. It is translated as CASSLEGVRADTQYF. This chain links TRBV9 with TRBJ2-3, with a weak D call TRBD2 (6 bases). V lost 4 bases and J 6 bases, leaving 18 bases between the germline ends. Germline CDR1 and CDR2: SGDLS and YYNGEE. This CDR3 is 15 amino acids long.